Many counts were recorded for the clone carrying this TCR beta chain. This specimen comes from a study of T cells of healthy individuals. TCRdb called the 5' RACE reads again in MiXCR, with one record for every CDR3 protein. The sample carries about 100,000 distinct CDR3 sequences, around 17% recorded once. V was pared by 7 bases and J by 0 bases, with 25 bases between. The germline CDR1 and CDR2 sequences are SGHRS and YFSETQ. CDR3 length equals 19 residues. The gene calls are TRBV5-1 and TRBJ2-2, with D possibly called TRBD1 or TRBD2 (5 bases each). The sequence was collected from a human donor in good health. The CDR3 DNA follows: TGCGCCAGCGGCCCAGGAATATGGGGAGTGGGACCGAACACCGGGGAGCTGTTTTTT. Translation gives CASGPGIWGVGPNTGELFF.